Below are 14 T cell receptor beta chains sequenced from a single sample in a study of tumor and adjacent non-tumor tissue in lung cancer. Three rounds of nested PCR, following a modified ARM-PCR protocol, produced the TCRbeta library. One entry per CDR3 protein, called by TCRdb with MiXCR from the multiplex PCR reads. The data contain around 99,000 distinct CDR3 sequences, roughly 75% of them singletons. The template was RNA from unsorted bulk tissue. Sequencing was performed on lung tumor tissue. The source of these receptors is a woman in her sixties with non-small cell lung cancer.

Of note for this clonotype: Mismatch with germline at one junction end may stem from a read error. The rearrangement uses TRBV6-1 and TRBJ2-4; the D is unclear. Germline lookup yields CDR1 MNHNS and CDR2 SASEGT. The CDR3 spans 16 residues. The CDR3 nucleotides are TGTGCCAGCAGTGAACACGACAAATTAGCCAAGAACATTCAGTACTTC. Translation gives CASSEHDKLAKNIQYF.

This clonotype occurred once. A much bigger clone sits one base away, suggesting this may be a read error. This rearrangement joins TRBV29-1 to TRBJ2-6; D perhaps matches TRBD1 (6 bases). Trimming left V 5 bases short and J 3 bases short, with 8 bases between. CDR3 size: 13 residues. Germline-derived CDR1 and CDR2 are SQVTM and ANQGSEA. CDR3 sequence (DNA): TGCAGCGTTCAGGGGAGTGGGGCCAACGTCCTGACTTTC. It yields the protein CSVQGSGANVLTF. Using reference TRBV29-1 and TRBJ2-6 for the parts outside the CDR3, the full variable domain is SAVISQKPSRDICQRGTSLTIQCQVDSQVTMMFWYRQQPGQSLTLIATANQGSEATYESGFVIDKFPISRPNLTFSTLTVSNMSPEDSSIYLCSVQGSGANVLTFGAGSRLTVL.

In this sample, this clonotype turned up once. A much larger clone lies one base from this, so it may be a read error. The chain uses TRBV29-1 and TRBJ1-1; 12 bases fit TRBD1. CDR1 and CDR2 from the germline V gene are SQVTM and ANQGSEA. The CDR3 is 13 amino acids. The CDR3 DNA follows: TGCGGCGTAGGGGACAGGGGGCAGGGTGAAGCTTTCTTT. This codes for CGVGDRGQGEAFF.

This clonotype is a singleton in its sample. The final CDR3 position lacks the conserved phenylalanine or tryptophan, pointing to a likely read error. V gene TRBV20-1 combines with J gene TRBJ2-7; no clear D gene. The CDR3 is 13 amino acids. Germline CDR1 and CDR2: DFQATT and SNEGSKA (reference sequence). CDR3 loop: CSAAALATYEQYP. The CDR3 DNA reads as TGTAGTGCCGCTGCCCTGGCGACCTACGAGCAGTACCCC.

The table lists this clonotype with many counts. The chain combines TRBV6-5 with TRBJ2-5; 13 nucleotides agree with TRBD2. CDR1 is MNHEY and CDR2 is SVGAGI in the germline V gene. Trimming at V came to 6 bases and at J to 1 base, leaving 5 bases not matched to a gene. The CDR3 sequence is 16 residues long. CDR3 in DNA: TGTGCCAGCAGCCAGGGACTAGCGGGACCCCAAGAGACCCAGTACTTC. It specifies CASSQGLAGPQETQYF.

The chain carries TRBV6-2 or TRBV6-3 and TRBJ2-7, with no clear D. The CDR3 consists of 11 residues. Looked up from germline, CDR1 is MNHEY and CDR2 is SVGEGT. Trimming stripped 8 bases from V and 6 bases from J, with 11 bases between. The CDR3 DNA is TGTGCCAGCGGCTATACCAGCGAGCAGTACTTC. Translating it yields CASGYTSEQYF.

The chain couples TRBV20-1 to TRBJ1-1; TRBD1 is a possible D gene (6 bases). The length of the CDR3 is 16 residues. Trimming stripped 0 bases from V and 8 bases from J, with 22 bases between. Germline loops: CDR1 DFQATT, CDR2 SNEGSKA (reference sequence). The CDR3 here is CSAREAIGISGTEAFF. CDR3 in DNA: TGCAGTGCTAGAGAGGCGATAGGGATTTCTGGGACAGAAGCTTTCTTT.

About this clonotype: This may arise from a read error, as a much more abundant clone is one base away. V usage is TRBV20-1 and J usage is TRBJ1-4; a possible D gene is TRBD1 (6 bases). Germline V gene sequence: CDR1 DFQATT, CDR2 SNEGSKA (reference sequence). The CDR3 runs 14 residues. V lost 6 bases, J lost 7 bases, and 18 bases lay in between. The CDR3 region has the DNA TGCAGTGCAAACGCCCTGGAGGGGGGTGAAAAACTGTTTTTT. Translated, it gives CSANALEGGEKLFF.

This clonotype turned up a few times. A read error is possible here, since a much larger clone lies one base away. This rearrangement joins TRBV6-1 to TRBJ1-4; no reliable D call. Germline V CDR1 and CDR2: MNHNS, SASEGT. CDR3 length equals 14 residues. As DNA, the CDR3 is TGTGCCAGCAGTGAGTTAATTTCAGGTGAAAAACTGATTTTT. It encodes CASSELISGEKLIF.

This clonotype was seen just once. A much larger clone differs from this one at a single base, so this may be a read error. V usage is TRBV5-5 and J usage is TRBJ1-1; no definite D call. The germline CDR1 and CDR2 sequences are SGHKS and YYEKEE (reference sequence). Trimming shortened V by 4 bases and J by 1 base, and 17 bases separated the two germline ends. The CDR3 contains 16 residues. The CDR3 coding sequence is TGTGCCAGCAGCGTGTGGCAATCACGATCGAACACTGAAGCTTTCTTT. This gives the protein CASSVWQSRSNTEAFF.

Remarks on this clonotype: Since a much larger clone is just one base distant, this may be a read error. This chain links TRBV7-8 with TRBJ2-1, with D unresolved. Germline V CDR1 and CDR2: SGHVS, FQNEAQ. There are 15 residues in the CDR3. V gave up 1 base and J gave up 5 bases, with 12 bases separating them. In DNA, the CDR3 is TGTGCCAGCAGCTTAGATGAGGCCCTACACAATGAGCAGTTCTTC. Encoded protein: CASSLDEALHNEQFF.

The V call is TRBV4-1, the J call TRBJ2-3; TRBD2 is a possible D gene (6 bases). Trimming left V 11 bases short and J 2 bases short, with 23 bases between. Germline CDR1 is MGHRA and CDR2 is YSYEKL. The length of the CDR3 is 16 residues. CDR3 loop: CACSLKPGGTTDTQYF. CDR3 bases: TGCGCCTGTAGCTTAAAACCGGGCGGGACCACAGATACGCAGTATTTT.

About this clonotype: A single base separates this from a much larger clone, so it may be a read error. V and J are TRBV4-2 and TRBJ2-3; 10 bases align to TRBD2. From germline, CDR1 is LGHNA and CDR2 YNFKEQ. The CDR3 spans 16 residues. Here the CDR3 reads CVSSQDLAGGTDTQYF. The CDR3 DNA reads TGTGTCAGCAGCCAAGATCTAGCGGGGGGCACAGATACGCAGTATTTT.

Of note for this clonotype: A much bigger clone sits one base away, suggesting this may be a read error. This rearrangement joins TRBV4-3 to TRBJ2-4; tentatively, D is TRBD1 or TRBD2 (5 bases each). The CDR3 is 15 residues long. Germline values: CDR1 LGHNA, CDR2 YSLEER. V was cut by 7 bases and J by 5 bases, with 18 bases left in between. This CDR3 reads CASNFYYGTENIQYF. DNA of the CDR3: TGCGCCAGCAACTTCTACTACGGGACGGAAAACATTCAGTACTTC.